Each of the 29 T cell receptor beta chains below was sequenced from the same sample in a study of T-cell reconstitution after alpha-beta-depleted transplantation in children. Researchers prepared the TCRbeta library using unique molecular identifiers, the study reports. From the PCR reads, TCRdb called clonotypes with MiXCR, one entry per CDR3 protein. The sample contains 640,000 or so distinct CDR3 sequences, approximately 15% of which appear only once. The input for sequencing was PBMCs from the stem cell graft donor, taken from the stem cell graft. The origin of the receptors is a human donor who donated a stem cell graft to a child with acute myeloid leukemia.

This clonotype was seen many times. V gene TRBV5-5 combines with J gene TRBJ1-5; TRBD1 agrees at 7 bases. The CDR3 runs 16 residues. CDR1 and CDR2 (germline): SGHKS, YYEKEE (reference sequence). The junction had 6 bases not matched to a gene; V was cut back by 1 base and J by 2 bases. The CDR3 sequence: CASSLMGTAGNQPQHF. The CDR3 DNA sequence: TGTGCCAGCAGCTTGATGGGGACAGCGGGCAATCAGCCCCAGCATTTT.

This clonotype was seen a handful of times. V is TRBV6-5 and J is TRBJ2-2, with 9 nucleotides matching TRBD1. Germline loops: CDR1 MNHEY, CDR2 SVGAGI. V gave up 3 bases and J gave up 1 base; unmatched junction bases: 9. The CDR3 sequence is 18 residues long. This CDR3 is CASSYLDRDRENTGELFF. For the CDR3, the DNA is TGTGCCAGCAGTTATCTAGACCGGGACAGGGAGAACACCGGGGAGCTGTTTTTT.

In its sample, this clonotype was seen many times. The J gene is TRBJ1-6, the V gene TRBV20-1; D perhaps matches TRBD1 (5 bases). Germline lookup yields CDR1 DFQATT and CDR2 SNEGSKA (reference sequence). The CDR3 totals 14 residues. V was pared by 3 bases and J by 6 bases, with 12 bases between. The CDR3 DNA reads TGCAGTGCTAGTTACGGGGGAGGTAATTCACCCCTCCACTTT. It encodes CSASYGGGNSPLHF.

This clonotype has ten or more counts. This rearrangement joins TRBV6-5 to TRBJ2-5; D might be TRBD1 (5 bases). Germline CDR1 and CDR2: MNHEY and SVGAGI. Trimming shortened V by 0 bases and J by 4 bases, and 12 bases separated the two germline ends. CDR3 size: 15 residues. The DNA of the CDR3 is TGTGCCAGCAGTTACTCGAGTGGGCAGGGAGAGACCCAGTACTTC. Translation: CASSYSSGQGETQYF.

In this sample, this clonotype turned up many times. The rearrangement links TRBV6-5 to TRBJ1-1; D not resolved. CDR3 length: 14 residues. Germline V gene lookup returns CDR1 MNHEY and CDR2 SVGAGI. V was pared by 4 bases and J by 1 base, with 10 bases between. The CDR3 here is CASSSTMSNTEAFF. The CDR3 DNA reads TGTGCCAGCAGTTCCACAATGTCGAACACTGAAGCTTTCTTT.

This clonotype appeared a few times. This rearrangement joins TRBV27 to TRBJ1-2; possible D gene TRBD1, 6 bases. Trimming removed 5 bases at V and 4 bases at J, with 11 bases between. Per the germline V gene, CDR1 is MNHEY and CDR2 is SMNVEV (reference sequence). CDR3 length: 13 amino acids. In DNA form, the CDR3 reads TGTGCCAGCAGTCCAAGGGGGAGCTATGGCTACACCTTC. Amino acids: CASSPRGSYGYTF.

This clonotype occurred many times. CDR3 residues: CSVVGQHYGYTF. The DNA for the CDR3 is TGCAGCGTTGTGGGGCAGCATTATGGCTACACCTTC. The chain has TRBV29-1 and TRBJ1-2; tentatively, D is TRBD1 (5 bases). Trimming left V 4 bases short and J 5 bases short, with 11 bases between. Looked up from germline, CDR1 is SQVTM and CDR2 is ANQGSEA. CDR3 size: 12 residues.

Many counts were recorded for this clonotype. The chain recombines TRBV12-3 or TRBV12-4 with TRBJ2-5; 8 bases map to TRBD1. The CDR3 length is 17 residues. J lost 4 bases, V lost 5 bases, and 15 bases had no gene match. In nucleotides, the CDR3 is TGTGCCAGCAGTCCGTCCTGGACAGGGAGCATGGGAGAGACCCAGTACTTC. Protein sequence: CASSPSWTGSMGETQYF.

This chain links TRBV7-9 with TRBJ2-7; D is perhaps TRBD1 (7 bases). The length of the CDR3 is 13 residues. Germline V CDR1 and CDR2: SEHNR, FQNEAQ (reference sequence). V was trimmed by 7 bases and J by 2 bases, leaving 12 bases between them. Here the CDR3 reads CASTGGQTYEQYV. CDR3 bases: TGTGCCAGCACCGGGGGACAGACCTACGAGCAGTACGTC.

The V call is TRBV20-1, the J call TRBJ2-5; no reliable D call. CDR1 is DFQATT, CDR2 SNEGSKA, per germline (reference sequence). The CDR3 runs to 12 residues. The germline V and J ends were trimmed by 6 bases and 4 bases, with 12 bases remaining between them. The CDR3 nucleotides read TGCAGTGCATGGATTCGGGCAGAGACCCAGTACTTC. Translated, it gives CSAWIRAETQYF.

This clonotype was recorded only once. This clone may be a read error of a much larger clone one base away. The J gene is TRBJ1-1, the V gene TRBV20-1, with 7 bases aligning to TRBD1. Per the germline V gene, CDR1 is DFQATT and CDR2 is SNEGSKA (reference sequence). The CDR3 has 15 residues. Here the CDR3 reads CSARGMTGLNTAAFF. CDR3 sequence (DNA): TGCAGTGCTAGAGGCATGACAGGGCTAAACACTGCAGCTTTCTTT.

This clonotype was counted at least ten times. The chain employs TRBV4-2 and TRBJ2-1; D possibly corresponds to TRBD2 (6 bases). Germline CDR1 LGHNA, CDR2 YNFKEQ. The CDR3 spans 14 residues. V was clipped by 3 bases and J by 3 bases, with 9 bases between them. The CDR3 loop reads CASSQMGGYNEQFF. The CDR3 nucleotides are TGTGCCAGCAGCCAGATGGGGGGCTACAATGAGCAGTTCTTC.

This clonotype showed up just a few times. The J gene is TRBJ2-1, the V gene TRBV7-2; tentative D call: TRBD2 (5 bases). Between the trimmed V and J ends, which lost 6 bases and 11 bases, there was a span of 23 bases. From germline, CDR1 is SGHTA and CDR2 FQGNSA. The CDR3 runs to 15 residues. CDR3 DNA sequence: TGTGCCAGCAGGACCGGGATGTCGGCAACGAGAAAGCAGTTCTTC. Translated, it gives CASRTGMSATRKQFF.

As to this clonotype: At one boundary the junction diverges from the germline segment, which might be a read error. This chain uses TRBV7-9 with TRBJ1-1; D is unclear. Germline-derived CDR1 and CDR2 are SEHNR and FQNEAQ (reference sequence). CDR3 size: 15 residues. The CDR3 reads CASSFPPGGNTEVFF. CDR3 sequence (DNA): TGTGCCAGCAGTTTTCCCCCAGGTGGGAACACTGAAGTTTTCTTT.

The chain couples TRBV29-1 to TRBJ2-3, with a tentative D call TRBD2 (6 bases). The CDR3 totals 13 residues. Germline CDR1 reads SQVTM; CDR2 reads ANQGSEA. The germline V and J ends were trimmed by 4 bases and 1 base, with 9 bases remaining between them. Here the CDR3 DNA reads TGCAGCGTTGCGGGGGAGGGCACAGATACGCAGTATTTT. Amino acid sequence: CSVAGEGTDTQYF.

The chain uses TRBV21-1 and TRBJ2-3; the D call TRBD1 from the table was never checked on the DNA. TRBV21-1 is marked as a pseudogene. The CDR3 loop spans 17 amino acids. The CDR3 bases are TGTGCCAGCAGCAATGGAGGGGGGCTCCAAGGCACAGATACGCAGTATTTT. Translated: CASSNGGGLQGTDTQYF.

This clonotype came up a few times. The chain recombines TRBV5-1 with TRBJ2-1; 8 bases align to TRBD2. V was clipped by 1 base and J by 9 bases; unmatched bases: 9. The V gene's germline CDR1 is SGHRS and CDR2 YFSETQ. CDR3 size: 15 residues. For the CDR3, the DNA is TGCGCCAGCAGCTTGATTCGGGGGGGGCCAGGTGAGCAGTTCTTC. Translation gives CASSLIRGGPGEQFF.

The chain uses TRBV20-1 and TRBJ2-3; tentative D call: TRBD2 (7 bases). The V gene's germline CDR1 is DFQATT and CDR2 SNEGSKA (reference sequence). The V end lost 1 base, the J end lost 4 bases, and 18 bases lay between the germline ends. The CDR3 runs to 16 residues. The CDR3 DNA reads TGCAGTGCTAGAGTTTTTGTTGGGGGGGCGTCAGATACGCAGTATTTT. Translating gives CSARVFVGGASDTQYF.

V is TRBV20-1 and J is TRBJ1-2; a possible D gene is TRBD1 (5 bases). V shed 2 bases and J shed 8 bases, with 18 bases lying between them. The V gene's germline CDR1 is DFQATT and CDR2 SNEGSKA (reference sequence). The CDR3 is made up of 14 amino acids. CDR3 sequence reads: CSARSPGPSEGYTF. The CDR3 DNA is TGCAGTGCTAGATCCCCGGGACCTTCAGAAGGCTACACCTTC.

This rearrangement joins TRBV6-6 to TRBJ1-1; D is ambiguous. Trimming left V 10 bases short and J 6 bases short, with 15 bases between. This CDR3 is 12 amino acids long. CDR1 MNHNY and CDR2 SVGAGI come from the germline V gene (reference sequence). CDR3 region: CATGDSRAEAFF. DNA of the CDR3: TGTGCCACCGGGGATTCTAGGGCTGAAGCTTTCTTT.

This chain links TRBV20-1 with TRBJ2-6, with 11 bases matching TRBD2. The germline V gene encodes CDR1 DFQATT and CDR2 SNEGSKA (reference sequence). Losses at the gene ends were 5 bases for V and 0 bases for J; bases not matched to a gene: 3. The CDR3 has 16 amino acids. The CDR3, as DNA: TGCAGTGCTCTAGCGGGGGGCAACTCTGGGGCCAACGTCCTGACTTTC. This encodes CSALAGGNSGANVLTF.

This clonotype was seen many times. The J gene is TRBJ2-3, the V gene TRBV11-2; D is unclear. Between the trimmed V and J ends, which lost 5 bases and 4 bases, there was a span of 10 bases. CDR1 is SGHAT and CDR2 is FQNNGV in the germline V gene. The CDR3 runs 13 residues. As DNA, the CDR3 is TGTGCCAGCAGCCCCCCGGGCGCAGATACGCAGTATTTT. It is translated as CASSPPGADTQYF.

This clonotype was recorded once. This chain uses TRBV27 with TRBJ2-1, with a possible D match to TRBD2 (6 bases). The CDR3 consists of 16 residues. The V end lost 6 bases, the J end lost 2 bases, and 17 bases lay between the germline ends. CDR1 is MNHEY, CDR2 SMNVEV, per germline (reference sequence). CDR3: CASRRVGGSPYNEQFF. The CDR3 DNA sequence: TGTGCCAGCAGGCGGGTGGGGGGAAGTCCCTACAATGAGCAGTTCTTC.

This clonotype was seen repeatedly, ten times or more. The DNA for the CDR3 is TGTGCCAGCAGGGGGAACAGCCACACTAACTACGAGCAGTACGTC. Its translation: CASRGNSHTNYEQYV. The chain has TRBV28 and TRBJ2-7, with D uncertain. V was pared by 6 bases and J by 3 bases, with 18 bases between. Germline V gives CDR1 MDHEN, CDR2 SYDVKM. CDR3 size: 15 residues.

V gene TRBV20-1 combines with J gene TRBJ2-7, with unresolved D. CDR1 DFQATT and CDR2 SNEGSKA come from the germline V gene (reference sequence). The V gene lost 3 bases and the J gene lost 0 bases, with 12 bases spanning the gap. This CDR3 is built from 14 residues. The CDR3 region is CSASWTARSYEQYF. CDR3 DNA: TGCAGTGCTAGTTGGACGGCCCGCTCCTACGAGCAGTACTTC.

This rearrangement joins TRBV18 to TRBJ2-1; 8 nucleotides line up with TRBD1. This CDR3 has 14 amino acids. V lost 6 bases to trimming and J lost 5 bases; unmatched junction nucleotides: 6. CDR1 and CDR2 from the germline V gene are KGHSH and LQKENI. CDR3 coding DNA: TGTGCCAGCTCCGGGGACAGGAGGAACAATGAGCAGTTCTTC. Its translation is CASSGDRRNNEQFF. Supplemented by reference TRBV18 and TRBJ2-1, the full variable domain reads NAGVMQNPRHLVRRRGQEARLRCSPMKGHSHVYWYRQLPEEGLKFMVYLQKENIIDESGMPKERFSAEFPKEGPSILRIQQVVRGDSAAYFCASSGDRRNNEQFFGPGTRLTVL.

The chain uses TRBV7-9 and TRBJ2-7, with 10 bases lining up with TRBD1. CDR1 SEHNR and CDR2 FQNEAQ come from the germline V gene (reference sequence). After removal of 5 bases from V and 3 bases from J, the junction contained 7 bases not matched to a gene. The CDR3 runs 15 residues. CDR3 region: CASSRTGGQNYEQYF. CDR3 DNA: TGTGCCAGCAGCCGGACAGGGGGTCAGAACTACGAGCAGTACTTC.

In its sample, this clonotype was seen a few times. This chain uses TRBV11-2 with TRBJ2-6; 11 bases are shared with TRBD1. V shed 6 bases and J 2 bases; nucleotides not matched to a gene: 18. This CDR3 comprises 21 residues. Per germline, CDR1 SGHAT and CDR2 FQNNGV. CDR3 loop: CASSFMPWTGGFTAGANVLTF. The CDR3 bases are TGTGCCAGCAGTTTCATGCCTTGGACAGGGGGCTTCACCGCTGGGGCCAACGTCCTGACTTTC.

The chain carries TRBV5-1 and TRBJ2-1; possible D gene TRBD2, 7 bases. Germline values: CDR1 SGHRS, CDR2 YFSETQ. V shed 10 bases and J shed 2 bases, with 16 bases lying between them. The CDR3 has 14 amino acids. This CDR3 reads CACHDGGPYNEQFF. The DNA for the CDR3 is TGCGCCTGTCACGACGGGGGGCCCTACAATGAGCAGTTCTTC.